These T cell receptor beta chains were read from a single sample in a study of OX40 agonist ivuxolimab in advanced cancers. Clones were sequenced by immunoSEQ multiplex PCR, and TCRdb holds only the in-frame ones, with some missing. Counted here are some 66,000 clones, 77% occurring once; the ten biggest clones make up 1.6%. The input for sequencing was CD4+ or CD8+ T cells sorted from blood, taken in a trial of the OX40 agonist ivuxolimab. These receptors were collected from an adult with an advanced solid tumor such as melanoma, head and neck, liver or kidney cancer. Both conserved end residues are part of each CDR3. D genes are given only for firm matches. Size values are once, few and many counts, or a class for expanded clones, and some rows have none.

D gene	V gene	J gene	clone size	CDR3 protein	CDR3 DNA
TRBD1	TRBV10-1	TRBJ1-5	.	CASREGTGGNQPQHF	TGCGCCAGCAGGGAAGGGACAGGGGGGAATCAGCCCCAGCATTTT
.	TRBV7-8	TRBJ1-3	.	CASSQGTSNGNTIYF	TGTGCCAGCAGCCAAGGGACTTCGAATGGAAACACCATATATTTT
.	TRBV6-1	TRBJ1-2	.	CASSEGDYGYTF	TGTGCCAGCAGTGAGGGGGACTATGGCTACACCTTC
.	TRBV29-1	TRBJ1-2	once	CSVVSPYGYTF	TGCAGCGTTGTGTCACCCTATGGCTACACCTTC
.	TRBV28	TRBJ1-5	.	CASSPTRDNLAQPQHF	TGTGCCAGCAGTCCAACAAGGGATAATTTAGCTCAGCCCCAGCATTTT
.	TRBV11-2	TRBJ1-1	.	CASSFPVPEAFF	TGTGCCAGCAGCTTCCCCGTTCCTGAAGCTTTCTTT
.	TRBV28	TRBJ1-1	.	CASKTGSTEAFF	TGTGCCAGCAAAACTGGGAGCACTGAAGCTTTCTTT
.	TRBV2	TRBJ2-7	.	CAARSTYEQYF	TGTGCCGCACGCTCCACGTACGAGCAGTACTTC
.	TRBV6-1	TRBJ1-1	.	CASRPAGLVAEAFF	TGTGCCAGCAGGCCGGCAGGGTTAGTAGCTGAAGCTTTCTTT
.	TRBV11-2	TRBJ1-4	.	CASSLARDEKLFF	TGTGCCAGCAGCTTAGCTCGTGATGAAAAACTGTTTTTT
.	TRBV7-2	TRBJ1-5	.	CASSLFGNQPQHF	TGTGCCAGCAGCTTATTTGGTAATCAGCCCCAGCATTTT
.	TRBV7-3	TRBJ2-6	.	CASSSPGVGANVLTF	TGTGCCAGCAGCAGCCCGGGAGTTGGGGCCAACGTCCTGACTTTC
.	TRBV2	TRBJ1-1	.	CASSPTGPNTEAFF	TGTGCCAGCAGCCCGACAGGCCCCAACACTGAAGCTTTCTTT
.	TRBV28	TRBJ1-1	few	CASRNSQGNEAFF	TGTGCCAGCAGGAACTCCCAGGGGAATGAAGCTTTCTTT
.	TRBV7-8	TRBJ2-1	.	CASSFSAQDTYNEQFF	TGTGCCAGCAGCTTTTCTGCCCAGGATACCTACAATGAGCAGTTCTTC
TRBD2	TRBV18	TRBJ2-1	.	CASSPLAGVRNEQFF	TGTGCCAGCTCACCTCTAGCGGGAGTGAGGAATGAGCAGTTCTTC
.	TRBV5-6	TRBJ1-2	.	CASSLAWAPHVYGYTF	TGTGCCAGCAGCTTGGCCTGGGCACCTCACGTCTATGGCTACACCTTC
TRBD1	TRBV28	TRBJ2-6	.	CASRTGFDSGANVLTF	TGTGCCAGCCGGACAGGGTTTGACTCTGGGGCCAACGTCCTGACTTTC
.	TRBV2	TRBJ1-6	.	CASSTTGSPLHF	TGTGCCAGCAGTACAACTGGTTCACCCCTCCACTTT
.	TRBV7-3	TRBJ2-2	.	CASSLTRTGELFF	TGTGCCAGCAGCTTAACGCGCACCGGGGAGCTGTTTTTT
.	TRBV6-1	TRBJ1-1	.	CASSTGQNTEAFF	TGTGCCAGCAGTACAGGGCAAAACACTGAAGCTTTCTTT
TRBD1	TRBV30	TRBJ1-5	.	CAWSGQGGNQPQHF	TGTGCCTGGAGTGGACAGGGTGGAAATCAGCCCCAGCATTTT
TRBD2	TRBV11-2	TRBJ2-5	.	CASSLAGFQETQYF	TGTGCCAGCTCCTTAGCGGGCTTCCAAGAGACCCAGTACTTC
TRBD1	TRBV19	TRBJ2-7	.	CASNPGQGTYEQYF	TGTGCCAGTAACCCTGGACAGGGGACCTACGAGCAGTACTTC
TRBD2	TRBV7-9	TRBJ2-1	.	CASSPGLAGTWGQFF	TGTGCCAGCAGCCCAGGACTAGCGGGTACCTGGGGGCAGTTCTTC
.	TRBV6-5	TRBJ2-7	.	CASSYSGTAYEQYF	TGTGCCAGCAGTTACTCCGGAACAGCCTACGAGCAGTACTTC
.	TRBV28	TRBJ1-5	.	CASSIVRGGIQPQHF	TGTGCCAGCAGCATCGTCCGCGGAGGGATCCAGCCCCAGCATTTT
.	TRBV19	TRBJ2-5	few	CASSWGRQETQYF	TGTGCCAGTAGTTGGGGTCGGCAAGAGACCCAGTACTTC
.	TRBV29-1	TRBJ1-1	.	CSVARTMNTEAFF	TGCAGCGTTGCCAGAACCATGAACACTGAAGCTTTCTTT
TRBD1	TRBV5-4	TRBJ1-3	.	CASSLQGAAGNTIYF	TGTGCCAGCAGCTTGCAGGGGGCAGCTGGAAACACCATATATTTT
TRBD2	TRBV6-6	TRBJ2-1	once	CASSFSGSSYNEQFF	TGTGCCAGCAGTTTTAGCGGGAGTTCCTACAATGAGCAGTTCTTC
.	TRBV5-1	TRBJ1-2	.	CASSPFSGNRGYTF	TGCGCCAGCAGCCCCTTCAGCGGTAATCGGGGCTACACCTTC
.	TRBV18	TRBJ2-2	.	CASSEGRLRRGELFF	TGTGCCAGCTCGGAGGGGCGGCTGAGGCGCGGGGAGCTGTTTTTT
TRBD1	TRBV19	TRBJ1-2	.	CASSLTTGLGYGYTF	TGTGCCAGTAGTCTGACGACAGGGCTTGGATATGGCTACACCTTC
TRBD2	TRBV12-5	TRBJ2-7	.	CASGFIGTSGRYEQYF	TGTGCTAGTGGTTTCATAGGGACTAGCGGGAGATACGAGCAGTACTTC
.	TRBV15	TRBJ2-1	.	CATSGRGTDYNEQFF	TGTGCCACCAGCGGAAGGGGGACGGACTACAATGAGCAGTTCTTC
TRBD1	TRBV2	TRBJ1-2	.	CASSESRGRRAYGYTF	TGTGCCAGCAGTGAGTCCAGGGGGCGCAGGGCCTATGGCTACACCTTC
.	TRBV19	TRBJ2-1	.	CASSRAKAYNEQFF	TGTGCCAGTAGTCGGGCTAAGGCGTACAATGAGCAGTTCTTC
.	TRBV15	TRBJ2-5	.	CATSRDRGAETQYF	TGTGCCACCAGCAGAGATCGCGGGGCCGAGACCCAGTACTTC